The T cell receptor beta chain under discussion was sequenced for a study of blood T cell repertoires in COVID-19. Study overall: Spain, Italy and the United States supplied samples that represented acute and convalescent COVID-19. The analysed material was cDNA or gDNA that came from T cells, B-cell-depleted T cells, or PBMCs.

Original handling: For nucleated cells, counts were estimated from reference gene primer amplification. The assay was immunoSEQ multiplex PCR, and TCRdb's table has in-frame clones only and misses some. V and J calls and clone size are those listed in that table; D and trimming were worked out from the DNA. The table has roughly 410,000 clones, about nine tenths seen once. Patients at the Seattle site were enrolled during active infection and followed longitudinally. Trimming removed 4 bases at V and 5 bases at J, with 17 bases between. The V gene's germline CDR1 is MDHEN and CDR2 SYDVKM. CDR3 length: 15 residues.

This receptor was identified in a woman in her 40s with COVID-19, enrolled during active disease. The sample comprised peripheral blood. V is TRBV28 and J is TRBJ1-2, with D unclear. The CDR3 region is CASSSPQDGGYGYTF. CDR3 sequence (DNA): TGTGCCAGCAGTTCACCTCAGGACGGAGGGTATGGCTACACCTTC.